This T cell receptor (beta chain) was documented in a study of cytomegalovirus exposure and HLA in healthy donors. About the research overall: The early release's HLA-typed donors yielded tens of millions of unique TCRs.

The study's findings and limits: The authors excluded some V segments, including TRBV6-2 and TRBV6-3, as indistinguishable. Cytomegalovirus status was reportedly diagnosed by the classifier with high specificity and sensitivity.

In germline, CDR1 is MNHNS, CDR2 SASEGT. The germline V and J ends were trimmed by 4 bases and 4 bases, with 14 bases remaining between them. The CDR3 length is 15 residues. In regard to this clone: Its antigen is unidentified.

PCR involved 60 Vbeta and 13 Jbeta primers. Some clones are missing from TCRdb's copy, which holds only in-frame ones; the method was immunoSEQ multiplex PCR. Of about 120,000 clones in the sample, around 80% were seen once. The receptor was isolated from a female donor in good health and CMV-seronegative. The specimen was PBMCs. This chain joins TRBV6-1 and TRBJ1-5, with a possible D match to TRBD1 (6 bases). The CDR3 reads CASSAADSGNQPQHF. CDR3 coding DNA: TGTGCCAGCAGTGCAGCGGACAGTGGAAATCAGCCCCAGCATTTT.